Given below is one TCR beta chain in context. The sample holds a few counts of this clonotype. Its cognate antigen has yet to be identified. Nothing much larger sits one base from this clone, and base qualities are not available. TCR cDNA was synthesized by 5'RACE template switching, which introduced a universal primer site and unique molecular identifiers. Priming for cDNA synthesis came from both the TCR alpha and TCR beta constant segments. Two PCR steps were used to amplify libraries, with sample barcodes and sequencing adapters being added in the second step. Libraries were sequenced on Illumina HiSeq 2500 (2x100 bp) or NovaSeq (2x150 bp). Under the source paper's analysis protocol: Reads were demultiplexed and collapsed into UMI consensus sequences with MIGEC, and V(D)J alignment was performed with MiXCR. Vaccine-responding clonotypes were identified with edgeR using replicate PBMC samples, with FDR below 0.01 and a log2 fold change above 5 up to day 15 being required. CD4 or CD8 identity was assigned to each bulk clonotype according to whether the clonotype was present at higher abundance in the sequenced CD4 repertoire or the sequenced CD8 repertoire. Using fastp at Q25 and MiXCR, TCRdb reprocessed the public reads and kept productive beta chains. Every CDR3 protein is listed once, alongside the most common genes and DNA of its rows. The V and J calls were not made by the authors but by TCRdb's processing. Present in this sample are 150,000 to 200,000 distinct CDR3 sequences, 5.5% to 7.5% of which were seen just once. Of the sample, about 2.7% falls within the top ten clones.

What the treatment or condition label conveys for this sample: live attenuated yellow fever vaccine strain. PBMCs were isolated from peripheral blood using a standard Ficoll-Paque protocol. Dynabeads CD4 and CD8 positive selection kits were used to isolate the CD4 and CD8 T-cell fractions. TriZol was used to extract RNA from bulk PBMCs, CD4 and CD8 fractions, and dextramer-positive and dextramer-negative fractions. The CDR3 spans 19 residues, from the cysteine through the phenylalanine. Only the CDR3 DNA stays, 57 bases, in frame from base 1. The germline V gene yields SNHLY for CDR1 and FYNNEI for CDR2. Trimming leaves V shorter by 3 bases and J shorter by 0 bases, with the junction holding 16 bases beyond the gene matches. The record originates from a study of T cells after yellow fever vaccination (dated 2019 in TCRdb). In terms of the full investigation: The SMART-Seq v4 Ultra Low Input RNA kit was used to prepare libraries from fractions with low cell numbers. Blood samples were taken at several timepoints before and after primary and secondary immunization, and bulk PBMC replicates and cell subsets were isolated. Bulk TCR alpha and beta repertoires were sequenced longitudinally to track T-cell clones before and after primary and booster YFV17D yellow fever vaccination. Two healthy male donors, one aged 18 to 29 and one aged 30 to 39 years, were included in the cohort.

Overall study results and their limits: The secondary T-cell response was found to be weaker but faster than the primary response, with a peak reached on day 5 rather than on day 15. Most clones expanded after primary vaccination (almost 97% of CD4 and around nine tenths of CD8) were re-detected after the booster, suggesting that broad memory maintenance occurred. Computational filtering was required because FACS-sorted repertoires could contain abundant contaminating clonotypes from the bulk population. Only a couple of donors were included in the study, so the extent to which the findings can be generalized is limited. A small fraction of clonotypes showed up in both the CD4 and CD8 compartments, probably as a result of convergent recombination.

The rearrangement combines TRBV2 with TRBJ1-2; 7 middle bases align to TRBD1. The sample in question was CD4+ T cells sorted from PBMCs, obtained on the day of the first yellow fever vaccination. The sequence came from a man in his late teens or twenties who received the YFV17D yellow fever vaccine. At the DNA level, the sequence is TGTGCCAGCAGTGATTGGGGCCGGACAGGCGTTGGATCTAACTATGGCTACACCTTC. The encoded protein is CASSDWGRTGVGSNYGYTF.